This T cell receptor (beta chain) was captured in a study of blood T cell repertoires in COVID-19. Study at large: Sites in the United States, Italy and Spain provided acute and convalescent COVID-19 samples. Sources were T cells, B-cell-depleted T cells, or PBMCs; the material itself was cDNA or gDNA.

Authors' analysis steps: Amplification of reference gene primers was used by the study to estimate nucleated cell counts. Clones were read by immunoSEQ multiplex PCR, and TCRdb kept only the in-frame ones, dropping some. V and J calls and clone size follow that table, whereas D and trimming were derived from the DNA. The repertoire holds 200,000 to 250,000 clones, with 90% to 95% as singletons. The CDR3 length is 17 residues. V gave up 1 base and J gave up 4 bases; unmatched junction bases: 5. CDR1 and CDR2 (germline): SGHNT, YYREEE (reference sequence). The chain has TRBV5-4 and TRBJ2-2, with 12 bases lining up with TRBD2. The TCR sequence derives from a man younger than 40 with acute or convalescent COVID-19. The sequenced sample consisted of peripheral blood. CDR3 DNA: TGTGCCAGCAGCTTGCTACCTAGCGGGAGGGGCACCGGGGAGCTGTTTTTT. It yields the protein CASSLLPSGRGTGELFF.